These 31 T cell receptor beta chains share one sample of origin, sequenced in a study of glioma-infiltrating T cells after dendritic cell vaccination. Libraries were prepared by immunoSEQ multiplex PCR; TCRdb keeps only in-frame clonotypes and omits some of them. This table holds 93,000 or so clones, about 79% found once. The sample consisted of blood, taken before dendritic cell vaccination. The receptors derive from a human donor with glioblastoma.

The chain is built from TRBV7-2 and TRBJ1-2, with a tentative D call TRBD1 (6 bases). Trimming pared 10 bases from V and 7 bases from J, leaving 16 bases between. In germline, CDR1 is SGHTA, CDR2 FQGNSA. This CDR3 has 12 residues. Written as DNA, the CDR3 is TGTGCCACCTCCCTACAGGGCGGTGGCTACACCTTC. As protein: CATSLQGGGYTF.

The rearrangement links TRBV5-4 to TRBJ2-7; 9 positions agree with TRBD1. With V trimmed by 4 bases and J by 7 bases, 21 bases remained unmatched. CDR1 and CDR2 (germline): SGHNT, YYREEE (reference sequence). The CDR3 loop spans 18 amino acids. The CDR3, as DNA: TGTGCCAGCAGCCGTCCCGGGACAGGGTCTTTCGGGACCTGGGAGCAGTACTTC. This sequence encodes CASSRPGTGSFGTWEQYF.

The J gene is TRBJ2-7, the V gene TRBV5-1, with a possible D match to TRBD2 (5 bases). V gave up 0 bases and J gave up 7 bases, with 14 bases separating them. The germline CDR1 and CDR2 sequences are SGHRS and YFSETQ. The CDR3 totals 14 residues. The CDR3 DNA reads TGCGCCAGCAGCTTGGCCGGGGAACTGGGAGAGCAGTACTTC. Translating it yields CASSLAGELGEQYF.

The chain has TRBV27 and TRBJ1-5; 10 bases line up with TRBD1. This CDR3 has 13 amino acids. CDR1 and CDR2 from the germline V gene are MNHEY and SMNVEV (reference sequence). The ends lost 9 bases at V and 11 bases at J; junction bases unmatched: 10. CDR3 nucleotides: TGTGCCAGTGGGGTGGGACAGGGGACAGCCCAGCATTTT. Translated: CASGVGQGTAQHF.

This chain joins TRBV9 and TRBJ2-5; 7 nucleotides line up with TRBD2. After removal of 0 bases from V and 14 bases from J, the junction contained 7 bases not matched to a gene. The V gene's germline CDR1 is SGDLS and CDR2 YYNGEE. This CDR3 is built from 12 residues. The CDR3: CASSVGGGPLYF. CDR3 sequence (DNA): TGTGCCAGCAGCGTAGGCGGGGGTCCCCTCTACTTC.

As to this clone: The germline gene is not matched at one end of the junction; a read error may be the cause. The rearrangement links TRBV7-8 to TRBJ2-1, with 11 bases aligning to TRBD2. The V gene's germline CDR1 is SGHVS and CDR2 FQNEAQ. There are 15 residues in the CDR3. CDR3: CVSRPGTSGYNEQFF. As DNA, the CDR3 is TGTGTCAGCAGACCCGGGACTAGCGGCTACAATGAGCAGTTCTTC.

The V gene is TRBV14, the J gene TRBJ1-6; D not certain. V was trimmed by 6 bases and J by 4 bases, leaving 7 bases between them. Per germline, CDR1 SGHDN and CDR2 FVKESK. The CDR3 length is 13 residues. CDR3 sequence: CASSSQYNSPLHF. CDR3 DNA: TGTGCCAGCAGTTCACAGTATAATTCACCCCTCCACTTT.

The chain has TRBV10-3 and TRBJ2-1; 9 positions agree with TRBD2. The CDR3 consists of 14 residues. Germline CDR1 ENHRY, CDR2 SYGVKD. V was pared by 8 bases and J by 6 bases, with 8 bases of the junction left unmatched. The CDR3 loop reads CAIGGASGANEQFF. The CDR3 DNA is TGTGCCATCGGAGGGGCTAGCGGGGCCAATGAGCAGTTCTTC.

The chain uses TRBV19 and TRBJ1-3; weak D call: TRBD1 (5 bases). Germline values: CDR1 LNHDA, CDR2 SQIVND (reference sequence). V was shortened by 5 bases and J by 4 bases, with 9 bases between the two germline ends. The CDR3 extends over 13 amino acids. The CDR3 region has the DNA TGTGCCAGTAGTCAGGGTTCCGGAAACACCATATATTTT. It encodes CASSQGSGNTIYF.

The chain recombines TRBV7-8 with TRBJ1-2, with unresolved D. V lost 7 bases and J 6 bases, leaving 18 bases between the germline ends. Germline CDR1 is SGHVS and CDR2 is FQNEAQ. CDR3 length equals 14 residues. The CDR3 sequence: CASTFGGPGNGYTF. The CDR3 DNA follows: TGTGCCAGCACCTTCGGAGGGCCCGGTAATGGCTACACCTTC.

In DNA, the CDR3 is TGTGCCAGCAGCGTAGGCGGGGAATCCTACGAGCAGTACTTC. Its protein is CASSVGGESYEQYF. The V gene is TRBV9, the J gene TRBJ2-7, with D possibly TRBD2 on 6 matching bases. Germline V gives CDR1 SGDLS, CDR2 YYNGEE. The CDR3 extends over 14 amino acids. V gave up 0 bases and J gave up 1 base, with 8 bases separating them.

In this sample, this clone turned up a few times. This chain uses TRBV5-5 with TRBJ2-7; 10 bases are shared with TRBD2. The CDR3 totals 16 residues. The germline V gene encodes CDR1 SGHKS and CDR2 YYEKEE (reference sequence). V gave up 2 bases and J gave up 0 bases; unmatched junction bases: 5. The chain's CDR3 is CASSFPRLAGSYEQYF. The CDR3 DNA follows: TGTGCCAGCAGCTTTCCAAGACTAGCGGGCTCCTACGAGCAGTACTTC.

V usage is TRBV12-5 and J usage is TRBJ1-6; D is perhaps TRBD1 (5 bases). Germline V CDR1 and CDR2: LGHNT, FRNRAP. The CDR3 covers 17 residues. The ends were cut back, 0 bases at V and 0 bases at J, with 9 bases in the middle. The CDR3, as DNA: TGTGCTAGTGGTTTGGTACACGGGGGCTCCTATAATTCACCCCTCCACTTT. Translated: CASGLVHGGSYNSPLHF. Variable domain in full (rest from reference TRBV12-5 and TRBJ1-6): DARVTQTPRHKVTEMGQEVTMRCQPILGHNTVFWYRQTMMQGLELLAYFRNRAPLDDSGMPKDRFSAEMPDATLATLKIQPSEPRDSAVYFCASGLVHGGSYNSPLHFGNGTRLTVT.

The chain uses TRBV30 and TRBJ2-5, with D perhaps matching TRBD1 (7 bases). The V and J ends lost 1 base and 8 bases respectively, with 26 bases between them. The CDR3 is 17 amino acids. Germline CDR1 is GTSNPN and CDR2 is SVGIG (reference sequence). The CDR3 coding sequence is TGTGCCTGGAGTGAAATGTTTGGCAGGGGGGACATAGGAACCCAGTACTTC. Residues: CAWSEMFGRGDIGTQYF.

This clone was recorded once. V gene TRBV5-1 combines with J gene TRBJ2-5; tentatively, D is TRBD2 (6 bases). This CDR3 is built from 14 residues. V gave up 2 bases and J gave up 4 bases, with 12 bases separating them. The germline gives CDR1 SGHRS, CDR2 YFSETQ. In nucleotides, the CDR3 is TGCGCCAGCAGCTTTGGGGCGGGGATAGAGACCCAGTACTTC. Its protein is CASSFGAGIETQYF.

The chain couples TRBV4-1 to TRBJ2-7; 8 nucleotides align to TRBD2. Trimming cost V 5 bases and J 2 bases; bases outside gene matches: 8. The germline V gene encodes CDR1 MGHRA and CDR2 YSYEKL. The CDR3 runs to 15 residues. CDR3 sequence (DNA): TGCGCCAGCAGCTTCCGAGCGGGGGCGACCTACGAGCAGTACTTC. This codes for CASSFRAGATYEQYF.

The chain combines TRBV6-1 with TRBJ1-2; TRBD1 is a possible D gene (5 bases). In germline, CDR1 is MNHNS, CDR2 SASEGT. CDR3 length equals 14 residues. The ends were cut back, 7 bases at V and 2 bases at J, with 14 bases in the middle. CDR3 region: CASMRGPPNYGYTF. Written as DNA, the CDR3 is TGTGCCAGCATGCGGGGCCCTCCGAACTATGGCTACACCTTC.

This clone was detected a few times. The rearrangement links TRBV18 to TRBJ2-2, with TRBD2 matching over 8 bases. The V gene's germline CDR1 is KGHSH and CDR2 LQKENI. Unmatched junction bases numbered 6, after V lost 5 bases and J lost 4 bases. The length of the CDR3 is 15 residues. The CDR3 here is CASSAGTRGTGELFF. The CDR3 region has the DNA TGTGCCAGCTCAGCCGGGACTAGGGGCACCGGGGAGCTGTTTTTT.

V gene TRBV5-1 combines with J gene TRBJ2-1, with D possibly being TRBD1 (6 bases). The V gene's germline CDR1 is SGHRS and CDR2 YFSETQ. Trimming pared 0 bases from V and 0 bases from J, leaving 16 bases between. The length of the CDR3 is 18 residues. CDR3 nucleotide sequence: TGCGCCAGCAGCTTGGTGCCGCAACAGGGTTTCTCCTACAATGAGCAGTTCTTC. Protein product: CASSLVPQQGFSYNEQFF.

The genes are TRBV7-2 and TRBJ1-5; no firm D call. CDR3 length equals 17 residues. CDR1 is SGHTA, CDR2 FQGNSA, per germline. V was pared by 5 bases and J by 0 bases, with 17 bases between. This chain's CDR3 is CASSPRGGGYSNQPQHF. CDR3 coding DNA: TGTGCCAGCAGCCCCCGAGGCGGCGGCTATAGCAATCAGCCCCAGCATTTT.

CDR3 residues: CASSASSGREEQYF. CDR3 DNA: TGCGCCAGCAGCGCCTCTAGCGGGAGGGAAGAGCAGTACTTC. The genes are TRBV5-1 and TRBJ2-7; 12 bases match TRBD2. Germline CDR1 reads SGHRS; CDR2 reads YFSETQ. This CDR3 contains 14 residues. J gave up 7 bases and V 4 bases, and 6 bases lay outside the gene matches.

The chain links TRBV6-6 to TRBJ2-5; 9 bases line up with TRBD1. The germline CDR1 and CDR2 sequences are MNHNY and SVGAGI (reference sequence). V lost 6 bases to trimming and J lost 5 bases; unmatched junction nucleotides: 4. CDR3 length: 13 amino acids. For the CDR3, the DNA is TGTGCCAGCAGCGGACAGGGGCGCGAGACCCAGTACTTC. Translated, it gives CASSGQGRETQYF.

The chain is built from TRBV6-6 and TRBJ1-2; D not certain. CDR1 is MNHNY and CDR2 is SVGAGI in the germline V gene (reference sequence). V was cut by 5 bases and J by 4 bases, with 11 bases left in between. This CDR3 comprises 13 residues. The CDR3 here is CASSPPSRYGYTF. Here the CDR3 DNA reads TGTGCCAGCAGTCCCCCCTCCCGCTATGGCTACACCTTC.

The chain links TRBV29-1 to TRBJ1-2, with TRBD1 identical over 9 bases. The V segment lost 1 base and the J segment 2 bases; nucleotides outside the gene matches: 5. Germline V lookup: CDR1 SQVTM, CDR2 ANQGSEA. This CDR3 contains 15 residues. CDR3 bases: TGCAGCGTTGAAGCACAGGGGGCGGTCAACTATGGCTACACCTTC. Protein product: CSVEAQGAVNYGYTF.

This clone was seen once. The chain employs TRBV9 and TRBJ2-7; TRBD1 agrees at 8 bases. J lost 9 bases, V lost 4 bases, and 9 bases had no gene match. This CDR3 spans 13 amino acids. Germline loops: CDR1 SGDLS, CDR2 YYNGEE. The chain's CDR3 is CASSPKTGVVQYF. CDR3 sequence (DNA): TGTGCCAGCAGCCCAAAGACAGGGGTAGTGCAGTACTTC.

The chain links TRBV5-1 to TRBJ1-1; the match to TRBD1 covers 7 bases. CDR1 and CDR2 from the germline V gene are SGHRS and YFSETQ. Germline trimming cut 8 bases from V and 0 bases from J; bases unmatched to any gene: 10. This CDR3 region has 15 residues. This CDR3 reads CASSTGQALNTEAFF. In DNA, the CDR3 is TGCGCCAGTTCCACCGGACAGGCGCTGAACACTGAAGCTTTCTTT.

This clone came up once. The genes are TRBV5-8 and TRBJ2-2; 8 positions agree with TRBD1. J gave up 2 bases and V 4 bases, and 7 bases lay outside the gene matches. Germline V gene lookup returns CDR1 SGHTS and CDR2 YDEGEE. This CDR3 contains 16 residues. The CDR3: CASSRGQVINTGELFF. In DNA, the CDR3 is TGTGCCAGCAGCCGGGGACAGGTTATTAACACCGGGGAGCTGTTTTTT.

The chain carries TRBV11-2 and TRBJ2-7, with D perhaps matching TRBD1 (5 bases). The CDR3 contains 13 residues. Germline loops: CDR1 SGHAT, CDR2 FQNNGV. The V end lost 4 bases, the J end lost 6 bases, and 13 bases lay between the germline ends. The CDR3 DNA follows: TGTGCCAGCAGCTCGCAGGGTTTGGGCGAGCAGTACTTC. It is translated as CASSSQGLGEQYF.

This chain links TRBV11-2 with TRBJ2-1, with D unclear. Germline V gene lookup returns CDR1 SGHAT and CDR2 FQNNGV. This CDR3 region has 11 residues. Trimming took 1 base from V and 15 from J, leaving 10 bases between them. In DNA form, the CDR3 reads TGTGCCAGCAGCTTAGGCCACATACGGTTCTTC. Its translation: CASSLGHIRFF.

V usage is TRBV28 and J usage is TRBJ2-2, with TRBD2 matching over 11 bases. J was trimmed by 1 base and V by 8 bases; bases with no gene match: 3. CDR1 is MDHEN, CDR2 SYDVKM, per germline. The CDR3 extends over 15 amino acids. CDR3 loop: CASGTSGRNTGELFF. DNA for the CDR3: TGTGCCAGCGGGACTAGCGGTAGGAACACCGGGGAGCTGTTTTTT.

The V call is TRBV29-1, the J call TRBJ1-1, with 7 nucleotides matching TRBD1. Germline V gene data show CDR1 as SQVTM and CDR2 as ANQGSEA. The trim removed 5 bases at V and 1 base at J, leaving 4 bases unmatched. CDR3 size: 13 residues. CDR3: CSVMGQQNTEAFF. The CDR3 DNA reads as TGCAGCGTTATGGGACAGCAGAACACTGAAGCTTTCTTT.